The T cell receptor beta chain under discussion was sequenced for a study of blood T cell repertoires in COVID-19. Study at large: Italy, Spain and the United States were the sources of the convalescent and acute COVID-19 samples. T cells, B-cell-depleted T cells, or PBMCs provided the cDNA or gDNA that served as material.

In the study's own analysis: It was from reference gene primer amplification that nucleated cell counts were estimated. TCRdb keeps only in-frame clones here, not all; method: immunoSEQ multiplex PCR. V, J and clone size derive from that table, while D and trimming were established from the DNA sequence. Of around 74,000 clones in the sample, around nine tenths were seen once. Sequencing was carried out using peripheral blood. The TCR sequence derives from a man aged 50 to 60 with active COVID-19.

The CDR3 DNA reads as TGTGCCAGCAGCGCCCGGGACACTATAGCCAAAAACATTCAGTACTTC. Amino acids: CASSARDTIAKNIQYF. The chain links TRBV9 to TRBJ2-4; D perhaps matches TRBD1 (6 bases). CDR3 length: 16 amino acids. Per the germline V gene, CDR1 is SGDLS and CDR2 is YYNGEE. Deletions cut 3 bases from V and 0 bases from J, with 13 bases between.